This paragraph reports one T cell receptor beta chain. Method: immunoSEQ multiplex PCR; TCRdb's copy keeps in-frame clones and lacks some. Of approximately 340,000 clones listed, 70% to 90% are singletons. Deletions cut 10 bases from V and 1 base from J, with 10 bases between. The CDR3 contains 13 residues. Looked up from germline, CDR1 is SEHNR and CDR2 is FQNEAQ (reference sequence). The data were taken from a study of Ad26.COV2.S vaccination and SARS-CoV-2 variants. Across the study: Ad26.COV2.S shots went into the muscle once or twice, 56 days apart.

Treatment meaning: about 20 received Ad26.COV2.S at low or high dose, single or two shots; roughly five received placebo; per-sample allocation not given. Collection of the samples took place on day 63 after the first injection of vaccine or placebo. Whoever gave the sample was an adult aged 18-55 years in Boston. The rearrangement joins TRBV7-9 to TRBJ2-2; maybe TRBD2 (5 bases). The origin of this receptor is a person between 18 and 59 years old who received the Ad26.COV2.S COVID-19 vaccine or a placebo. Here the sequenced sample was peripheral blood, taken in a trial of Ad26.COV2.S vaccine versus placebo. CDR3: CATGVGNTGELFF. In DNA, the CDR3 is TGTGCCACCGGGGTGGGGAACACCGGGGAGCTGTTTTTT.